The clone carrying this T cell receptor beta chain was seen a few times. Its antigen is unidentified. This entry comes from a study of response to subunit inactivated influenza vaccine. TCRdb independently ran MiXCR on the RT-PCR reads; one entry per CDR3 protein. The sample includes under 750,000 distinct CDR3 sequences, roughly 10% of them seen just once. Whole-study findings and limits: It was the authors' suggestion that each seasonal influenza vaccination recruits few new T cells.

Sample: PBMCs from blood, taken on the day of vaccination. The sequence was collected from a man aged 50 or older who received an inactivated influenza vaccine.

CDR3 residues: CASSPRPPSGRASYEQYF. CDR3 DNA sequence: TGTGCCAGCAGCCCGCGACCCCCGAGCGGGAGGGCGTCCTACGAGCAGTACTTC. The chain couples TRBV4-2 to TRBJ2-7; 10 bases agree with TRBD2. J lost 1 base, V lost 4 bases, and 13 bases had no gene match. The germline V gene encodes CDR1 LGHNA and CDR2 YNFKEQ. There are 18 residues in the CDR3.